This T cell receptor (beta chain) was obtained from a study of T cells in Graves' hyperthyroidism and ophthalmopathy. Broader study findings: Before onset, ophthalmopathy was predicted by the model a median approximately 6.6 months earlier. Appearing also in blood were most of the thyroid clonotypes expanded above 0.001.

Patients having uncontrolled infection, another autoimmune disease, pregnancy or lactation were not included. Worth noting for this clonotype: No antigen is known for it.

TCR beta CDR3 regions were amplified from RNA. HTBI primers were the set used in a first-round RT-PCR of the TCR CDR3. TCRdb analysed the multiplex PCR reads with MiXCR anew, one entry per CDR3 protein. This sample has roughly 500,000 distinct CDR3 sequences, with about 43% found just once. This CDR3 comprises 20 residues. V was shortened by 4 bases and J by 1 base, with 24 bases between the two germline ends. Germline lookup yields CDR1 SGHKS and CDR2 YYEKEE (reference sequence). This sequence was found in an adult woman with Graves' disease, either hyperthyroidism or ophthalmopathy (not recorded which). The V gene is TRBV5-5, the J gene TRBJ1-6; D is ambiguous. Sequenced: peripheral blood or thyroid tissue (not recorded which). For the CDR3, the DNA is TGTGCCAGCAGCATGGGCCTATTCCCCCTTACGTTGTCCTATAATTCACCCCTCCACTTT. As protein: CASSMGLFPLTLSYNSPLHF.